The 3 T cell receptor beta chains listed next were all sequenced from one sample in a study of blood T cell repertoires in COVID-19. Method: immunoSEQ multiplex PCR; TCRdb's copy keeps in-frame clones and lacks some. The table has about 270,000 clones, more than 85% seen once. The material sequenced was PBMCs or T cells enriched from blood (not recorded which). The origin of the receptors is a middle-aged man who had been exposed to COVID-19.

The chain links TRBV7-9 to TRBJ1-5, with TRBD1 as a possible D gene (6 bases). CDR1 is SEHNR and CDR2 is FQNEAQ in the germline V gene (reference sequence). CDR3 size: 13 residues. Trimming left V 5 bases short and J 6 bases short, with 11 bases between. The CDR3 sequence: CASSPKTGQPQHF. CDR3 DNA sequence: TGTGCCAGCAGCCCGAAGACAGGTCAGCCCCAGCATTTT.

This rearrangement joins TRBV7-9 to TRBJ1-2, with 8 bases fitting TRBD1. Germline CDR1 reads SEHNR; CDR2 reads FQNEAQ (reference sequence). The CDR3 loop spans 15 amino acids. The J segment lost 4 bases and the V segment lost 1 base, leaving 5 bases of the junction unmatched. DNA for the CDR3: TGTGCCAGCAGCTTAGATCCAGGGGGCCTCTATGGCTACACCTTC. Protein sequence: CASSLDPGGLYGYTF.

V gene TRBV18 combines with J gene TRBJ2-2; 8 nucleotides align to TRBD1. Germline V CDR1 and CDR2: KGHSH, LQKENI. The trim removed 9 bases at V and 5 bases at J, leaving 8 bases unmatched. The CDR3 has 14 amino acids. The CDR3 reads CASRGQGGTGELFF. The CDR3 DNA reads TGTGCCAGTCGAGGACAGGGCGGAACCGGGGAGCTGTTTTTT.